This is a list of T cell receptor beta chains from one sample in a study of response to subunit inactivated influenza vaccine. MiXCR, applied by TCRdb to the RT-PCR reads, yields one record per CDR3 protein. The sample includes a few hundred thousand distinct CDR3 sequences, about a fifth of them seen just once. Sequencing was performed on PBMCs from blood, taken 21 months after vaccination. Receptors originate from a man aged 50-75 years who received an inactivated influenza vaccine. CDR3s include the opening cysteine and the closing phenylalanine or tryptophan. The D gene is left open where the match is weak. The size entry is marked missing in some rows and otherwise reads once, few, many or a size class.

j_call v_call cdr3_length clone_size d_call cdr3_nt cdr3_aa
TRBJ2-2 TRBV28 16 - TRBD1 TGTGCCAGCAGTTTACCGGGGACAGGGGGCTCCGGGGAGCTGTTTTTT CASSLPGTGGSGELFF
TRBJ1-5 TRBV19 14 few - TGTGCCTCGTCCGGAAGACGGATCAATCAGCCCCAGCATTTT CASSGRRINQPQHF
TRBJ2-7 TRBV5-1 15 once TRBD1 TGCGCCAGCAGCCCCCGGACAGGGGCCGACTACGAGCAGTACTTC CASSPRTGADYEQYF
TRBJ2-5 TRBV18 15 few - TGTGCCAGCTCACCACTTGCTCTGGCGGGAGAGACCCAGTACTTC CASSPLALAGETQYF
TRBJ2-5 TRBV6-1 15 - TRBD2 TGTGCCAGCAGTCGGACTAGAGGTGGGCTAGAGACCCAGTACTTC CASSRTRGGLETQYF
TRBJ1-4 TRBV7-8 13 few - TGTGCCAGCAGCTGGGGTGTACGGGAAAAACTGTTTTTT CASSWGVREKLFF
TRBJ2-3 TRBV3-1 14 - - TGTGCCAGCAGCCAAGATCCCACAACAGATACGCAGTATTTT CASSQDPTTDTQYF
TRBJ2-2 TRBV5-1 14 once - TGCGCCAGCAGCGCCCTAATTTCAACCGGGGAGCTGTTTTTT CASSALISTGELFF
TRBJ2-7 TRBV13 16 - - TGTGCCAGCAGCTTAACCGAGACAGGATATTCCTACGAGCAGTACTTC CASSLTETGYSYEQYF
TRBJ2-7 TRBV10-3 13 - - TGTGCCATCAGACAGGACAGCTTGTACGAGCAGTACTTC CAIRQDSLYEQYF
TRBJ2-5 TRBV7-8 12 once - TGTGCCAGCAGCTTCTTATTGGAGACCCAGTACTTC CASSFLLETQYF
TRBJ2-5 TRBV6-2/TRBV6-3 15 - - TGTGCCAGCAGTTCCCCGGCAGGGTGGGTAAAGACCCAGTACTTC CASSSPAGWVKTQYF
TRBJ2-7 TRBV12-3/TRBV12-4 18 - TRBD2 TGTGCCAGCAGTTTAGCGCGTAGGGGACTAGCCCGTTCCTACGAGCAGTACTTC CASSLARRGLARSYEQYF
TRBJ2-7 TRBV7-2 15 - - TGTGCCAGCAGCTTAGTTGCGGGTGACACCTACGAGCAGTACTTC CASSLVAGDTYEQYF
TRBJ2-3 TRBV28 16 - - TGTGCCAGCAGTTTATCGGGGCGCGGGGTAGGGTATACGCAGTATTTT CASSLSGRGVGYTQYF
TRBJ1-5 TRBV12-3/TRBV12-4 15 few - TGTGCCAGCAGTTTAGCGTCAGGGGCTGTCCAGCCCCAGCATTTT CASSLASGAVQPQHF
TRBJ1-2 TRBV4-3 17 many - TGCGCCAGCAGCCTGATGGAATCAGCTAACACTAACTATGGCTACACCTTC CASSLMESANTNYGYTF
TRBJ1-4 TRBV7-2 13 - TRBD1 TGTGCCAGCAGCCCCGGTACAGGGGGTAAACTGTTTTTT CASSPGTGGKLFF
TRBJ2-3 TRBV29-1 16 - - TGCAGCGTTGAAGATATCGGCGGGATAGCTACAGATACGCAGTATTTT CSVEDIGGIATDTQYF
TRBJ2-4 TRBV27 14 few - TGTGCCAGTTCCCCTTCCCTAGCCAAAAACATTCAGTACTTC CASSPSLAKNIQYF
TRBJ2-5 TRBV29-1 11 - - TGCAGCGGGACCCATCAAGAGACCCAGTACTTC CSGTHQETQYF
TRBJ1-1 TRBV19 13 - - TGTGCCAGTACTCGGACGGGGAACACTGAAGCTTTCTTT CASTRTGNTEAFF